This T cell receptor (beta chain) appears in the sequencing data of a study of blood T cell repertoires in COVID-19 (dated by TCRdb to 2020 to 2022). Regarding the research as a whole: The collaborator samples originated in the United States, Italy and Spain and spanned the acute and convalescent phases of COVID-19. The prospective study material was composed of cDNA or gDNA derived from T cells, B-cell-depleted T cells, or PBMCs. Deeply sampled blood TCRbeta repertoires from subjects exposed to, actively infected with, or recovered from COVID-19 were included in the dataset. A freely available public database, intended as a resource for researchers studying the immune response to SARS-CoV-2, is where the repertoires were released. The samples were drawn from two sources: the first 160 participants of the ongoing ImmuneRACE study, and 1,000 to 1,500 subjects contributed by 6 global collaborators. Sample metadata almost always included a de-identified subject ID, COVID-19 status, age in years and sex. Where available, HLA class I and class II types were obtained from metadata supplied by the sample provider rather than from assay-based typing.

TCRbeta CDR3 regions were amplified from genomic DNA using the immunoSEQ Assay, a bias-controlled multiplex PCR. On the authors' methods: Nucleated cell counts per sample were estimated from amplification of reference gene primers within the assay. To quantify the absolute abundance of each unique TCRbeta CDR3 rearrangement, sequence reads were collapsed and filtered. For each sample, productive Simpson clonality was calculated as the square root of Simpson's diversity index across productive rearrangements. TCRdb re-hosts the immuneACCESS table, in-frame sequences only. Its copies lack some clones; in the studies checked, an unresolved V gene accounts for under half of them, and the cause for the rest is not known. That table is the source of V, J and clone size, and D and trimming were worked out from the DNA. For this sample there are 440,000 or so clones; about 89% appear just once. 1.5% to 1.7% of the sample rests with the top ten.

As for this clone: This receptor's antigen is unknown. Per-nucleotide qualities are absent, and no much larger clonotype sits a single base away.

Broad study findings and their caveats: Clinical and demographic metadata were provided uncurated, with the amount varying by source and participant.

In Seattle, one collaborating source enrolled patients while the infection was active and tracked those patients longitudinally over the course of disease. Whole blood was collected in K2EDTA tubes by collaborating institutions according to the institutions' own protocols. For TCRbeta analysis, collaborators shipped samples as frozen whole blood, isolated PBMCs, or DNA extracted from either of those sample types. Including the terminal cysteine and phenylalanine, the CDR3 comprises 13 residues. Just CDR3 DNA is preserved here, 39 bases in frame from base 1. Here V drops 4 bases and J drops 5 bases, and the junction holds 3 bases not matched to any gene.

This chain joins TRBV12-3 or TRBV12-4 to TRBJ2-3; 7 middle bases align to TRBD1. The source is a woman between 35 and 50 years old with COVID-19, enrolled during active disease. Source material: peripheral blood. The sequenced DNA: TGTGCCAGCAGTTACAGGGGTGGAGATACGCAGTATTTT. The encoded protein is CASSYRGGDTQYF.